These T cell receptor beta chains were read from a single sample in a study of glioma-infiltrating T cells. TCRdb reprocessed the multiplex PCR reads via MiXCR and lists one record per CDR3 protein. Counted here are 90,000 to 110,000 distinct CDR3 sequences, approximately 26% occurring once; the ten biggest clones make up roughly a third. The sequencing sample was made of glioma tissue, nonneoplastic brain tissue, or PBMCs (not recorded which). These receptors were obtained from a human donor with low-grade glioma or glioblastoma, undergoing nonglioma brain surgery, or in good health (not recorded which). CDR3s include the opening cysteine and the closing phenylalanine or tryptophan. Some rows mark clone size as missing; the rest say once, few, many or name a class of expanded clone.

V gene,J gene,clone size,CDR3 protein
TRBV28,TRBJ2-7,many,CASSLKLADYEQYF
TRBV7-2,TRBJ1-3,many,CASSSTGDGNTIYF
TRBV18,TRBJ1-1,many,CASSPPGFEAFF
TRBV7-9,TRBJ2-1,many,CASSSHRGGFNEQFF
TRBV7-3,TRBJ2-1,many,CASSSRTRDEQFF
TRBV2,TRBJ2-1,.,CASNLFGESDNEQFF
TRBV20-1,TRBJ2-1,many,CSAGTAAYNEQFF
TRBV14,TRBJ2-5,many,CASTADRETQYF
TRBV7-2,TRBJ1-2,many,CASSSITGTRTSNYGYTF
TRBV7-9,TRBJ1-1,many,CASNFDQGSEAFF
TRBV28,TRBJ2-7,.,CASRIGDEQYF